This T cell receptor beta chain was retrieved from a study of T cell changes during pregnancy in multiple sclerosis. CDR1 is SGHRS and CDR2 is YFSETQ in the germline V gene. This CDR3 is built from 14 residues. Trimming took 4 bases from V and 0 from J, leaving 9 bases between them. TCRdb keeps only in-frame clones here, not all; method: immunoSEQ multiplex PCR. The table shows approximately 44,000 clones, with about nine tenths occurring only once. The receptor was isolated from a female donor in good health, enrolled as a control in a pregnancy study. The source was CD4+ T cells from peripheral blood mononuclear cells, collected in the second trimester of pregnancy. The chain has TRBV5-1 and TRBJ2-3; D gene unclear. CDR3 DNA sequence: TGCGCCAGCAGCCCCGGGTTGAGCACAGATACGCAGTATTTT. This codes for CASSPGLSTDTQYF.